This T cell receptor (beta chain) was obtained from a study of shared clonotypes between healthy human individuals. As concerns this clone: Its antigen remains unidentified.

Whole-study results and caveats: Around 5% of naive CD4 clonotypes were common to a handful of donors. In the sorted subsets, rarefaction showed sequencing was incomplete despite large depth.

Only in-frame clones appear in the TCRdb table, and some are missing; sequencing was by immunoSEQ multiplex PCR. This sample has about 2.3 million clones, with 80% to 95% found just once. J lost 6 bases, V lost 8 bases, and 6 bases had no gene match. The CDR3 runs 12 residues. Germline assignment: CDR1 MNHEY and CDR2 SVGAGI. The V call is TRBV6-5, the J call TRBJ1-1, with TRBD1 matching 7 bases. Source material: naive CD4+ T cells from PBMCs. Subset reported: CD45RA+ positively selected. The sequence derives from a man aged 18 to 30 in good health. Some clones in this sample may be carry-over from other donors' samples. CDR3 coding DNA: TGTGCCAGCCAAGGGACAGCCGCTGAAGCTTTCTTT. Its translation is CASQGTAAEAFF.